The clone carrying this T cell receptor beta chain was counted many times. The sample comes from a study of naive and memory T cell subsets. The CDR3 extends over 14 amino acids. Trimming removed 2 bases from V and 0 bases from J, with 8 bases in between. Germline V gene data show CDR1 as MNHNS and CDR2 as SASEGT. The beta constant-region primer was an equimolar mix of two oligonucleotides covering TRBC1 and TRBC2. TCRdb re-derived calls from the UMI-ligation and nested PCR reads in MiXCR, one entry per CDR3 protein. Of 65,000 to 85,000 distinct CDR3 sequences in the sample, 10% to 15% were seen once.

This TCR derives from a human donor in good health. The material sequenced was central memory CD4+ T cells from blood. The chain couples TRBV6-1 to TRBJ2-7; no definite D call. The CDR3 loop reads CASSETPRSYEQYF. The DNA of the CDR3 is TGTGCCAGCAGTGAAACCCCTCGCTCCTACGAGCAGTACTTC.